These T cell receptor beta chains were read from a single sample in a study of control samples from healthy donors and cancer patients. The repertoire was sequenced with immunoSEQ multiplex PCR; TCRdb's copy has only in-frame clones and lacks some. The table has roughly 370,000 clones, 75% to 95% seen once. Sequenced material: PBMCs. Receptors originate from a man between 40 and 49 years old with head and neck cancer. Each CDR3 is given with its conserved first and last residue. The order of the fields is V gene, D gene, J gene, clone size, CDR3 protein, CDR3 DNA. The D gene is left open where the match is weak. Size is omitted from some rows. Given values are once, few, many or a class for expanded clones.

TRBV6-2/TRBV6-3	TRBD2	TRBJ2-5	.	CASSHREGIETQYF	TGTGCCAGCAGTCACCGGGAGGGGATAGAGACCCAGTACTTC
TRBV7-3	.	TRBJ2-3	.	CASSPQGGEADTQYF	TGTGCCAGCAGCCCCCAGGGGGGGGAGGCAGATACGCAGTATTTT
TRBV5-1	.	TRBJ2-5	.	CASFFKGLETQYF	TGCGCCAGCTTCTTCAAGGGGCTAGAGACCCAGTACTTC
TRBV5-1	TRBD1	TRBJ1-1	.	CASSPGVGQQAFF	TGCGCCAGCAGCCCGGGTGTGGGACAGCAAGCTTTCTTT
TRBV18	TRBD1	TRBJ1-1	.	CASSPDRMNTEAFF	TGTGCCAGCTCACCGGACAGGATGAACACTGAAGCTTTCTTT
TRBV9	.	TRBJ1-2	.	CASTESGSGNYGYTF	TGTGCCAGCACCGAGTCGGGGTCGGGAAACTATGGCTACACCTTC
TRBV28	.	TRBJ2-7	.	CASTSGSQSEQYF	TGTGCCAGCACCTCAGGGTCCCAATCCGAGCAGTACTTC
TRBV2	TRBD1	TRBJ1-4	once	CASRRQGGNEKLFF	TGTGCCAGCAGGAGACAGGGGGGGAATGAAAAACTGTTTTTT
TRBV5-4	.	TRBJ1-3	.	CASSLVGNSDTIYF	TGTGCCAGCAGCTTGGTCGGTAACTCGGACACCATATATTTT
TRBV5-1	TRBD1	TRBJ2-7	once	CASSLAVWGQGGFYEQYF	TGCGCCAGCAGCTTGGCGGTGTGGGGACAGGGAGGTTTCTACGAGCAGTACTTC
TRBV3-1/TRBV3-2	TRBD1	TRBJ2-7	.	CASSQAGQNYEQYF	TGTGCCAGCAGCCAAGCGGGACAGAATTACGAGCAGTACTTC
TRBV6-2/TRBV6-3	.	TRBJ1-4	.	CASSYLGRGEKLFF	TGTGCCAGCAGTTACTTAGGGAGGGGAGAAAAACTGTTTTTT
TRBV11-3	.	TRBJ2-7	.	CASSPTAGSYEQYF	TGTGCCAGCAGCCCTACCGCGGGAAGCTACGAGCAGTACTTC
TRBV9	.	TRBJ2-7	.	CASSPSPGSTYEQYF	TGTGCCAGCAGCCCCAGCCCGGGCAGTACCTACGAGCAGTACTTC
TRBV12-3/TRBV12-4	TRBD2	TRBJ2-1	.	CASSNRGDSEQFF	TGTGCCAGCAGCAACCGGGGGGATAGTGAGCAGTTCTTC
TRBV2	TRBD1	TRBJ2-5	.	CASSRTGGETQYF	TGTGCCAGCAGTCGTACAGGGGGAGAGACCCAGTACTTC
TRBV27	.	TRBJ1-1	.	CASRPGRGDMNTEAFF	TGTGCCAGCAGGCCCGGGAGGGGCGATATGAACACTGAAGCTTTCTTT
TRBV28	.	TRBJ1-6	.	CASRFPRRVDSPLHF	TGTGCCAGCAGATTTCCCCGCCGGGTGGATTCACCCCTCCACTTT
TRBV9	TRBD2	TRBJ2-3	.	CASSVREGADTQYF	TGTGCCAGCAGCGTACGGGAGGGGGCAGATACGCAGTATTTT
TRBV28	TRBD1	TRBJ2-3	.	CASSLTGVDTQYF	TGTGCCAGCAGTTTAACAGGGGTCGATACGCAGTATTTT
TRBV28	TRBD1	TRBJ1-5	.	CASNRGSLEQPQHF	TGTGCCAGCAACAGGGGGTCGTTAGAACAGCCCCAGCATTTT
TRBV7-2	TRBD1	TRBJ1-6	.	CASILGGLRNSPLHF	TGTGCCAGCATATTAGGGGGCTTAAGGAATTCACCCCTCCACTTT
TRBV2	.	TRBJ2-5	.	CASSLRTEETQYF	TGTGCCAGCAGTCTCCGGACAGAAGAGACCCAGTACTTC
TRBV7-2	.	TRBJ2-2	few	CASSRRRQGELFF	TGTGCCAGCAGCCGACGGCGGCAAGGGGAGCTGTTTTTT
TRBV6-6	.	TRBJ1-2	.	CASSYRTAPYGYTF	TGTGCCAGCAGTTACAGGACAGCTCCCTATGGCTACACCTTC
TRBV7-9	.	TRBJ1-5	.	CASSLDSWQNSNQPQHF	TGTGCCAGCAGCTTAGATAGTTGGCAGAATAGCAATCAGCCCCAGCATTTT
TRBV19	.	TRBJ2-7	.	CASSFRRGYSYEQYF	TGTGCCAGTTCTTTCCGGCGGGGCTATTCCTACGAGCAGTACTTC
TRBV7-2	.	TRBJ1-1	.	CASSLSRQGNTEAFF	TGTGCCAGCAGCTTAAGTCGGCAGGGGAACACTGAAGCTTTCTTT
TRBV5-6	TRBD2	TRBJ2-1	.	CASSSSGGVNEQFF	TGTGCCAGCAGCTCAAGCGGGGGGGTAAATGAGCAGTTCTTC
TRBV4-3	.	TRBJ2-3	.	CASSQVLLGGNTDTQYF	TGCGCCAGCAGCCAAGTCCTCCTAGGGGGGAACACAGATACGCAGTATTTT
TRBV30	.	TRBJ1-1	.	CAWDLSREAEAFF	TGTGCCTGGGACCTATCGCGGGAAGCTGAAGCTTTCTTT
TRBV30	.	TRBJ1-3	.	CAWSGGLGNTIYF	TGTGCCTGGAGTGGGGGGCTTGGAAACACCATATATTTT
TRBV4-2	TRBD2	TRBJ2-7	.	CASSQDTSGIRSYEQYF	TGTGCCAGCAGCCAAGATACCAGCGGGATAAGATCCTACGAGCAGTACTTC
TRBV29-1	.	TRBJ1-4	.	CSVGGRTATNEKLFF	TGCAGCGTTGGGGGCCGGACAGCAACTAATGAAAAACTGTTTTTT
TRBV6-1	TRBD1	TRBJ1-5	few	CASSENDRVDQPQHF	TGTGCCAGCAGTGAAAATGACAGGGTAGATCAGCCCCAGCATTTT
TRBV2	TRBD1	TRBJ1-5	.	CASSTQGKDQPQHF	TGTGCCAGCAGTACACAGGGGAAAGATCAGCCCCAGCATTTT
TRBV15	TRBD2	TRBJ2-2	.	CATSKSFGGSGELFF	TGTGCCACCAGCAAAAGTTTCGGCGGGAGTGGGGAGCTGTTTTTT
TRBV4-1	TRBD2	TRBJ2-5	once	CASSQVGLAGVETQYF	TGCGCCAGCAGCCAAGTGGGACTAGCGGGAGTGGAGACCCAGTACTTC
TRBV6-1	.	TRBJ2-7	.	CASSEGDYEQYF	TGTGCCAGCAGTGAAGGAGACTACGAGCAGTACTTC
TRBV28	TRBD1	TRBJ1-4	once	CASSLLAGQATNEKLFF	TGTGCCAGCAGTTTACTCGCGGGACAGGCAACTAATGAAAAACTGTTTTTT
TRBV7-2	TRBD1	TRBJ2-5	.	CASSLRTGQETQYF	TGTGCCAGCAGCCTACGGACAGGGCAGGAGACCCAGTACTTC
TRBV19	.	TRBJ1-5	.	CASRETVRGSNQPQHF	TGTGCCAGTAGGGAAACAGTCAGGGGTAGCAATCAGCCCCAGCATTTT
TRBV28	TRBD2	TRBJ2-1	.	CASRPSLAGDNEQFF	TGTGCCAGCAGACCCTCACTAGCGGGGGACAATGAGCAGTTCTTC
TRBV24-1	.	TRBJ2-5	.	CATSDLETQYF	TGTGCCACCAGTGACCTCGAGACCCAGTACTTC
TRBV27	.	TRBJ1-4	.	CASSLRGRASEANEKLFF	TGTGCCAGCAGTTTGCGGGGCAGGGCCAGCGAAGCTAATGAAAAACTGTTTTTT